These T cell receptor beta chains were read from a single sample in a study of T cell repertoires in cytomegalovirus infection. TCRdb itself ran the reads through MiXCR, one entry per CDR3 protein. The sample shows approximately 170,000 distinct CDR3 sequences, around an eighth of them seen only once. Sequencing was done on a sample of PBMCs. Source of these receptors: a human donor in good health (CMV status not recorded). Some clones in this sample may be carry-over from other donors' samples. Each CDR3 is given with its conserved first and last residue. A D gene is named only where the DNA matches it firmly. The size of a clone is reported for some rows only, either as once, few or many, or as a class for expanded clones.

>TRBJ2-3|-|TRBV14|-
TGTGCCAGCAGCCAAGGTGGCCCGGGACCCTGGGGAGATACGCAGTATTTT
CASSQGGPGPWGDTQYF
>TRBJ1-4|TRBD1|TRBV29-1|-
TGCAGCGCCTGGGGGCCGACAGGGGCCGAAAAACTGTTTTTT
CSAWGPTGAEKLFF
>TRBJ2-2|-|TRBV12-3/TRBV12-4|-
TGTGCCAGCAGTCAGTCGGGTTCCGGGGAGCTGTTTTTT
CASSQSGSGELFF
>TRBJ1-3|-|TRBV28|many
TGTGCCAGCAGTTCTGGGGACCAGTTCTCTGGAAACACCATATATTTT
CASSSGDQFSGNTIYF
>TRBJ2-4|-|TRBV7-2|many
TGTGCCAGCAGCTTAGTAGCGAATGTCCTAGGGGCCAAAAACATTCAGTACTTC
CASSLVANVLGAKNIQYF
>TRBJ1-1|-|TRBV6-2/TRBV6-3|many
TGTGCCAGCAGTCCTTTGGGGGCCGAGGGTGAAGCTTTCTTT
CASSPLGAEGEAFF
>TRBJ1-1|-|TRBV7-8|many
TGTGCCAGCAGCTCCCCCCCGGGGAGCCATACCACTGAAGCTTTCTTT
CASSSPPGSHTTEAFF
>TRBJ1-1|TRBD1|TRBV29-1|-
TGCAGCGTTGCGGCAGGGGGTACGAACACTGAAGCTTTCTTT
CSVAAGGTNTEAFF
>TRBJ1-1|-|TRBV7-2|many
TGTGCCAGCACCGCGGACACGAACACTGAAGCTTTCTTT
CASTADTNTEAFF
>TRBJ2-4|TRBD1|TRBV7-6|many
TGTGCCAGCAGCTTAACAGGGGGCGTCAAAAACATTCAGTACTTC
CASSLTGGVKNIQYF